The source of this T cell receptor beta chain is a study of metastatic and nonmetastatic thyroid tumors. Study background: Repertoires of blood and of tissue (tumor or nodule) from malignant and benign thyroid patients were compared.

This clone was detected many times. A much larger clone differs by one base, so this may be a read error. Treatment of any kind had been given to no patient before thyroid surgery. CDR1 is DFQATT and CDR2 is SNEGSKA in the germline V gene (reference sequence). The CDR3 totals 13 residues. With MiXCR, TCRdb called clones anew from the PCR reads. Of 20,000 to 30,000 clones listed, 10% to 15% are singletons. The chain combines TRBV20-1 with TRBJ1-1, with no clear D. Sequenced: blood. The sequence was obtained from a female donor with papillary thyroid cancer or a benign thyroid nodule (not recorded which). Some clones in this sample may be carry-over from other donors' samples. DNA of the CDR3: TGCGGTGCTAGAGCCGTGACGAACACTGAAGCTTTCTTT. Translated, it gives CGARAVTNTEAFF.